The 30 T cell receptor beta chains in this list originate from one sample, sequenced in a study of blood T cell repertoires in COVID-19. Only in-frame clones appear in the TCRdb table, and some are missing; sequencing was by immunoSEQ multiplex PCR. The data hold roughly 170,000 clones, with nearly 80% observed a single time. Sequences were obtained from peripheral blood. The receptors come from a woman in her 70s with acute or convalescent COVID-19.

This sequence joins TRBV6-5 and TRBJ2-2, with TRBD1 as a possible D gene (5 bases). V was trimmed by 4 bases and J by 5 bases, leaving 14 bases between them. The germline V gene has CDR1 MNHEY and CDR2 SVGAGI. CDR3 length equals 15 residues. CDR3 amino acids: CASSFGDSPTGELFF. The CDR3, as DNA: TGTGCCAGCAGTTTTGGTGACAGTCCTACCGGGGAGCTGTTTTTT.

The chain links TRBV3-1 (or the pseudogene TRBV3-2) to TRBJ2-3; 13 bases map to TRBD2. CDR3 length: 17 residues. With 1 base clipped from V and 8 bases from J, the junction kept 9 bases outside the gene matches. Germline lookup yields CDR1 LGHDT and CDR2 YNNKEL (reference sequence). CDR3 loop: CASSQGGTSGKSGTQYF. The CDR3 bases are TGTGCCAGCAGCCAAGGAGGGACTAGCGGGAAAAGCGGTACGCAGTATTTT.

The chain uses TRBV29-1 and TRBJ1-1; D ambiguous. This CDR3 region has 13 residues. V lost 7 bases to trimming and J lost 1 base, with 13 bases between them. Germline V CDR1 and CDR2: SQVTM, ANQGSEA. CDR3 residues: CSASEERNTEAFF. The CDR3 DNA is TGCAGCGCCAGCGAGGAGAGGAACACTGAAGCTTTCTTT.

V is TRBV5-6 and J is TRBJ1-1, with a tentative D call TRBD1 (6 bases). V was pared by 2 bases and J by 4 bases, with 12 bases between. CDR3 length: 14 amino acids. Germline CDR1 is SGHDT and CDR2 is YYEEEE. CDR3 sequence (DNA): TGTGCCAGCAGCTTTAGGGGGAAGGGCACTGAAGCTTTCTTT. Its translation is CASSFRGKGTEAFF.

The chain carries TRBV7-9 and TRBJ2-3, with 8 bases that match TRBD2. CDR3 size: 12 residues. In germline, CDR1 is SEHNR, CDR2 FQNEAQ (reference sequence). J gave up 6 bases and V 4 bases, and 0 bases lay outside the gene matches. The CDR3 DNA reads TGTGCCAGCAGCTCTAGCGGGGATACGCAGTATTTT. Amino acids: CASSSSGDTQYF.

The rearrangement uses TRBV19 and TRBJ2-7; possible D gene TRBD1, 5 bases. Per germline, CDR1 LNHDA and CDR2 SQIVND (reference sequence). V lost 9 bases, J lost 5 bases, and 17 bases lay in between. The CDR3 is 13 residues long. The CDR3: CASTKAGSHEQYF. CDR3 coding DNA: TGTGCCAGCACAAAAGCAGGGTCCCACGAGCAGTACTTC. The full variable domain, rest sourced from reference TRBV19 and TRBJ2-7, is DGGITQSPKYLFRKEGQNVTLSCEQNLNHDAMYWYRQDPGQGLRLIYYSQIVNDFQKGDIAEGYSVSREKKESFPLTVTSAQKNPTAFYLCASTKAGSHEQYFGPGTRLTVT.

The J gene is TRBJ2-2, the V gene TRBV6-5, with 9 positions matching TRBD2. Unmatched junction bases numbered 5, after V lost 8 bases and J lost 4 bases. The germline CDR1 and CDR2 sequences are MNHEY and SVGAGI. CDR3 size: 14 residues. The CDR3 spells CASAGGPITGELFF. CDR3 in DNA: TGTGCCAGCGCGGGAGGGCCAATCACCGGGGAGCTGTTTTTT.

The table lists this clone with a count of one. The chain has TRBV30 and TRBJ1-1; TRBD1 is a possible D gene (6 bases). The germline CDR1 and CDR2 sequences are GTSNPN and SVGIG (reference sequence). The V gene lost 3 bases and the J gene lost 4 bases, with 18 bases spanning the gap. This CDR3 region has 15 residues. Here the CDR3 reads CAWSYTGTWGTEAFF. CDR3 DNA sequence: TGTGCCTGGAGCTACACAGGGACATGGGGCACTGAAGCTTTCTTT. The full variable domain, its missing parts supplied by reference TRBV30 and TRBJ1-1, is SQTIHQWPATLVQPVGSPLSLECTVEGTSNPNLYWYRQAAGRGLQLLFYSVGIGQISSEVPQNLSASRPQDRQFILSSKKLLLSDSGFYLCAWSYTGTWGTEAFFGQGTRLTVV.

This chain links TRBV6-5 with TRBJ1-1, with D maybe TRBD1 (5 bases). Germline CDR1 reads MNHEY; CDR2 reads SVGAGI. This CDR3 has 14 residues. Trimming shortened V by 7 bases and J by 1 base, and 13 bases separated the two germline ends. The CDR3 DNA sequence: TGTGCCAGCATACGAAGGCAGGGGAACACTGAAGCTTTCTTT. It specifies CASIRRQGNTEAFF.

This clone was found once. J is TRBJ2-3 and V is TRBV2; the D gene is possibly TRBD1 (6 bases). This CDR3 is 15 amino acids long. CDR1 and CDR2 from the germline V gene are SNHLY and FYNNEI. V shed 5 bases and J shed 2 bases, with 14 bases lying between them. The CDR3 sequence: CASSSEDSNTDTQYF. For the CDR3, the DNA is TGTGCCAGCAGTTCGGAGGACAGCAACACAGATACGCAGTATTTT.

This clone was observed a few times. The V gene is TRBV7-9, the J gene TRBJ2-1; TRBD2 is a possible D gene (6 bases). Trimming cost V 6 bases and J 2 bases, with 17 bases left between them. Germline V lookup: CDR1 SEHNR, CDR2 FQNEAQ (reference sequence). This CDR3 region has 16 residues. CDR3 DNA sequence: TGTGCCAGCAGATCAGAGGGGAGGTTTCCCTACAATGAGCAGTTCTTC. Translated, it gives CASRSEGRFPYNEQFF.

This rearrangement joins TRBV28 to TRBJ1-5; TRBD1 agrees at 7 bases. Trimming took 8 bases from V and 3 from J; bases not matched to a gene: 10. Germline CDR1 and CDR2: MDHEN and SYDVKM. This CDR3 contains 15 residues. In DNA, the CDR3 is TGTGCCAGCTGTGACCGTCAGGGGGTCAATCAGCCCCAGCATTTT. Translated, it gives CASCDRQGVNQPQHF. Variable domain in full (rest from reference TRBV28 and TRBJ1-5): DVKVTQSSRYLVKRTGEKVFLECVQDMDHENMFWYRQDPGLGLRLIYFSYDVKMKEKGDIPEGYSVSREKKERFSLILESASTNQTSMYLCASCDRQGVNQPQHFGDGTRLSIL.

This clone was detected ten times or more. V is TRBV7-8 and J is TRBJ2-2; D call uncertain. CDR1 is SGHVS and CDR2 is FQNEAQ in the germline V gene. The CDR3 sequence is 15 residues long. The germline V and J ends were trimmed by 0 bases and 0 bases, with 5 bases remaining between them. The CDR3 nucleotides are TGTGCCAGCAGCTTAGCCAGCGCGAACACCGGGGAGCTGTTTTTT. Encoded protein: CASSLASANTGELFF. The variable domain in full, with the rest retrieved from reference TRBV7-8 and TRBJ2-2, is GAGVSQSPRYKVAKRGQDVALRCDPISGHVSLFWYQQALGQGPEFLTYFQNEAQLDKSGLPSDRFFAERPEGSVSTLKIQRTQQEDSAVYLCASSLASANTGELFFGEGSRLTVL.

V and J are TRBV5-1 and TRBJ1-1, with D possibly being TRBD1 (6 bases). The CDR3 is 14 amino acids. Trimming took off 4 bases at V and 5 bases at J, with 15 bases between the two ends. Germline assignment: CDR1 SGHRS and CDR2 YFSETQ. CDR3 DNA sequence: TGCGCCAGCAGCCCAGGGGATTTGGGAACTGAAGCTTTCTTT. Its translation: CASSPGDLGTEAFF.

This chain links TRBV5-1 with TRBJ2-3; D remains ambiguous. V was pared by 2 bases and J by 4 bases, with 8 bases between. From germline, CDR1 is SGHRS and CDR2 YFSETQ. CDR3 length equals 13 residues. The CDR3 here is CASSLRSPDTQYF. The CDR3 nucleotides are TGCGCCAGCAGCTTACGGAGTCCAGATACGCAGTATTTT.

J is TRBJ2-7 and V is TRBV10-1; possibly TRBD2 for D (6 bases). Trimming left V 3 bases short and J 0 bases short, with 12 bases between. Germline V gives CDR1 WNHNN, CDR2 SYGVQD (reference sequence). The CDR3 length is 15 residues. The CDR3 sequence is CASSESGQGSYEQYF. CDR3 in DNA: TGCGCCAGCAGTGAAAGCGGGCAGGGCTCCTACGAGCAGTACTTC.

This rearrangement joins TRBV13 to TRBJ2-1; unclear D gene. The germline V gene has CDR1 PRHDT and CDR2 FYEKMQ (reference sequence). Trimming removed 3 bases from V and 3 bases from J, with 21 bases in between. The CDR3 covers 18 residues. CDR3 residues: CASSFVFCCGEYYNEQFF. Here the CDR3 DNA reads TGTGCCAGCAGCTTTGTATTTTGTTGCGGAGAGTACTACAATGAGCAGTTCTTC.

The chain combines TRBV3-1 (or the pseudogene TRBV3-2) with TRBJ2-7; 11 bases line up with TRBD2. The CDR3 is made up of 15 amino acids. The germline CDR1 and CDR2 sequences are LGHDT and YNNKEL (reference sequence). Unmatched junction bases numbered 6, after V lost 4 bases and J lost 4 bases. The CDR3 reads CASSRTSGSGYEQYF. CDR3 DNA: TGTGCCAGCAGCCGCACTAGCGGGAGTGGGTACGAGCAGTACTTC.

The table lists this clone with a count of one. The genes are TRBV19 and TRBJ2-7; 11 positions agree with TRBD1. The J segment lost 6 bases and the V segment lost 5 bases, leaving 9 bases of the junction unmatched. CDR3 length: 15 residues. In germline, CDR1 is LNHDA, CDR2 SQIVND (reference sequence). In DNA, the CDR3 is TGTGCCAGTAGTTCAGGACAGGGGGCTTTCGGCGAGCAGTACTTC. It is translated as CASSSGQGAFGEQYF.

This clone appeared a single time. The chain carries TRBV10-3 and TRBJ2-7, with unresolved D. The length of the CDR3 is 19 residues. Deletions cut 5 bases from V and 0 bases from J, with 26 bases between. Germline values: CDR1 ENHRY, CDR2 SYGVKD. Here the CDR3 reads CAISSVLSTQKTSSYEQYF. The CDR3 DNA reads TGTGCCATCAGTTCAGTACTTAGCACTCAGAAAACAAGCTCCTACGAGCAGTACTTC.

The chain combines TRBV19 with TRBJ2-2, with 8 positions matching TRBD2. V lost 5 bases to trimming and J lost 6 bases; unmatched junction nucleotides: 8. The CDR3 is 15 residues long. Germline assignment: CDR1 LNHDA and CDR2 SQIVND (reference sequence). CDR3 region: CASSAHGTSAGELFF. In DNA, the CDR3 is TGTGCCAGTAGTGCGCACGGGACTAGTGCCGGGGAGCTGTTTTTT.

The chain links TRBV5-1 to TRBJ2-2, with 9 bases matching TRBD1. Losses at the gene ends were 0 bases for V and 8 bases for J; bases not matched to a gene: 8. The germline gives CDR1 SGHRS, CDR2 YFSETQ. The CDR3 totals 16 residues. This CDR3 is CASSLERTGVRGELFF. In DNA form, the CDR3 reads TGCGCCAGCAGCTTGGAACGGACAGGGGTTCGGGGGGAGCTGTTTTTT.

CDR3 sequence: CASSRETRSVNEQFF. In nucleotides, the CDR3 is TGTGCCAGCTCCCGGGAGACTCGCTCCGTTAATGAGCAGTTCTTC. The chain couples TRBV18 to TRBJ2-1; perhaps TRBD2 as D (6 bases). Germline CDR1 KGHSH, CDR2 LQKENI. V shed 6 bases and J shed 7 bases, with 19 bases lying between them. The CDR3 spans 15 residues.

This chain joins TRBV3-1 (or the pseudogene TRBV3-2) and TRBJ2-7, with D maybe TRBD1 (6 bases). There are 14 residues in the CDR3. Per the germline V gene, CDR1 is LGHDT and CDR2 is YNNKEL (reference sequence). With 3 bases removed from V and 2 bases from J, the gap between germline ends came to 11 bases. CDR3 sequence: CASSHPGVTYEQYF. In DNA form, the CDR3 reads TGTGCCAGCAGCCACCCAGGGGTTACCTACGAGCAGTACTTC.

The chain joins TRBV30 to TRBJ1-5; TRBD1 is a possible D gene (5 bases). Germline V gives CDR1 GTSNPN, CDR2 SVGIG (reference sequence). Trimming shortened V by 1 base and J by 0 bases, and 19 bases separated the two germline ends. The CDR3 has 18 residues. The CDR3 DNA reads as TGTGCCTGGAGTGACCCGGGACGGGGGAGGGGTAGCAATCAGCCCCAGCATTTT. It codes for CAWSDPGRGRGSNQPQHF. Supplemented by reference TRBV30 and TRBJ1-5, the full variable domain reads SQTIHQWPATLVQPVGSPLSLECTVEGTSNPNLYWYRQAAGRGLQLLFYSVGIGQISSEVPQNLSASRPQDRQFILSSKKLLLSDSGFYLCAWSDPGRGRGSNQPQHFGDGTRLSIL.

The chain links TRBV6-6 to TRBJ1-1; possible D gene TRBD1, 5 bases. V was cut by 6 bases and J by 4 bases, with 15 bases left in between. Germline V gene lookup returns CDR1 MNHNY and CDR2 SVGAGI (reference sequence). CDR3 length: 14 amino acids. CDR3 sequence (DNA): TGTGCCAGCAGCCGGGGGGACCGGGGCACTGAAGCTTTCTTT. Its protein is CASSRGDRGTEAFF.

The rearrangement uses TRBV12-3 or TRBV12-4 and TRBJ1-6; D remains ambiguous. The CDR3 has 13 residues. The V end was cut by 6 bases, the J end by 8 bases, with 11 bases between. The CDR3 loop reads CASSWEVDSPLHF. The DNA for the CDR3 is TGTGCCAGCAGCTGGGAGGTCGATTCACCCCTCCACTTT.

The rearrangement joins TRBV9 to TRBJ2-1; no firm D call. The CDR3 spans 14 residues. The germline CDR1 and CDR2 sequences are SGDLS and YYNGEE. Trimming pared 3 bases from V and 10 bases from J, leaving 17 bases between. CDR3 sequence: CASSGVQLFGEQFF. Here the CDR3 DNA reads TGTGCCAGCAGCGGGGTTCAGCTGTTCGGGGAGCAGTTCTTC.

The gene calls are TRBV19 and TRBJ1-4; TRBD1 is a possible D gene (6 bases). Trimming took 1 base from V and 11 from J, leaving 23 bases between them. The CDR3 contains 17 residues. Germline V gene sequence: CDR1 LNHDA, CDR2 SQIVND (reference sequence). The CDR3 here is CASSIVSRGGFNTKLFF. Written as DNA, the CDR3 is TGTGCCAGTAGTATAGTTTCGAGGGGGGGATTCAACACGAAACTGTTTTTT.

The CDR3 sequence is CASKELAGWSDTQYF. CDR3 bases: TGTGCCAGCAAGGAGTTAGCGGGGTGGTCGGATACGCAGTATTTT. The chain links TRBV19 to TRBJ2-3; TRBD2 aligns across 8 bases. The V segment lost 9 bases and the J segment 6 bases; nucleotides outside the gene matches: 14. There are 15 residues in the CDR3. From germline, CDR1 is LNHDA and CDR2 SQIVND (reference sequence).